What follows are 5 T cell receptor beta chains derived from one specimen sequenced in a study of shared clonotypes between healthy human individuals. TCRdb keeps only in-frame clones here, not all; method: immunoSEQ multiplex PCR. The data show roughly 2,000,000 clones, with about 93% seen just once and more than 1.5% held by the top ten. The naive CD8 fraction comprised CD45RO-negative cells positively selected for CCR7 and excluded terminally differentiated effector memory CD45RA+ cells. The source material was naive CD8+ T cells from PBMCs. The receptors derive from a man between 18 and 29 years old in good health. Some clones in this sample may be carry-over from other donors' samples.

This sequence joins TRBV4-1 and TRBJ2-2; the match to TRBD2 covers 9 bases. The V segment lost 2 bases and the J segment 6 bases; nucleotides outside the gene matches: 4. This CDR3 is built from 15 residues. Germline CDR1 is MGHRA and CDR2 is YSYEKL. The CDR3 here is CASSQTSGWPGELFF. Written as DNA, the CDR3 is TGCGCCAGCAGCCAAACTAGCGGGTGGCCCGGGGAGCTGTTTTTT.

V and J are TRBV19 and TRBJ2-1, with TRBD2 matching 7 bases. The CDR3 loop spans 13 amino acids. V shed 7 bases, J shed 6 bases, and the junction held 6 bases outside the gene matches. Germline loops: CDR1 LNHDA, CDR2 SQIVND (reference sequence). The chain's CDR3 is CASTAGERNEQFF. CDR3 sequence (DNA): TGTGCCAGTACGGCGGGAGAACGCAATGAGCAGTTCTTC.

V usage is TRBV7-9 and J usage is TRBJ2-1; 10 nucleotides line up with TRBD2. The CDR3 covers 17 residues. The trim removed 4 bases at V and 4 bases at J, leaving 10 bases unmatched. Germline V gene sequence: CDR1 SEHNR, CDR2 FQNEAQ (reference sequence). The CDR3 sequence is CASSWDLRAGGYNEQFF. CDR3 coding DNA: TGTGCCAGCAGCTGGGATTTACGAGCGGGAGGGTACAATGAGCAGTTCTTC.

This rearrangement joins TRBV13 to TRBJ2-2; the D gene could be TRBD1 or TRBD2 (5 bases each). CDR1 is PRHDT, CDR2 FYEKMQ, per germline (reference sequence). Trimming removed 2 bases from V and 6 bases from J, with 16 bases in between. The length of the CDR3 is 16 residues. The CDR3 spells CASSLLLGEKAGELFF. CDR3 DNA: TGTGCCAGCAGCTTATTGTTGGGGGAAAAGGCCGGGGAGCTGTTTTTT.

This clone was seen just once. The rearrangement uses TRBV13 and TRBJ2-5; possibly TRBD2 for D (5 bases). Trimming removed 5 bases from V and 5 bases from J, with 18 bases in between. This CDR3 is 15 amino acids long. Germline CDR1 reads PRHDT; CDR2 reads FYEKMQ (reference sequence). CDR3 residues: CASSPSEGDIETQYF. The CDR3 nucleotides read TGTGCCAGCAGCCCCTCAGAGGGTGACATTGAGACCCAGTACTTC.